Only a few counts were recorded for the clone carrying this T cell receptor beta chain. Its antigen is not known. The record originates from a study of Graves' ophthalmopathy and Graves' hyperthyroidism. Study details: Peripheral blood was obtained at first diagnosis, ahead of any treatment. Overall study findings and caveats: From stable hyperthyroidism, ophthalmopathy was separated by a 13-signature model with about 88% sensitivity and 75% to 84% specificity. At about 69% sensitivity and 72.22% specificity, the model predicted progression of the ophthalmopathy. Most thyroid clonotypes expanded beyond 0.001 frequency were also found in blood.

The germline gives CDR1 DFQATT, CDR2 SNEGSKA (reference sequence). CDR3 length equals 15 residues. The V and J ends lost 4 bases and 0 bases respectively, with 10 bases between them. The TCR beta CDR3 regions underwent amplification from RNA transcripts. Second-round multiplex PCR came after first-round RT-PCR with HTBI primers. TCRdb ran MiXCR on the multiplex PCR reads and lists one entry per CDR3 protein. The sample has roughly 700,000 distinct CDR3 sequences, roughly 40% seen once. This chain joins TRBV20-1 and TRBJ1-6, with D tentatively TRBD1 (6 bases). The TCR comes from an adult man with Graves' ophthalmopathy. Sequenced material: peripheral blood. The CDR3 here is CSATRGGSYNSPLHF. The CDR3 DNA reads TGCAGTGCTACCAGGGGAGGCTCCTATAATTCACCCCTCCACTTT.